Below, 20 T cell receptor beta chains from the same sample are listed, as sequenced in a study of control samples from healthy donors and cancer patients. TCRdb's table, derived via immunoSEQ multiplex PCR, lists solely in-frame clones and lacks some. The sample consists of 70,000 to 95,000 clones, 80% to 95% of them appearing once. Sequencing was carried out using blood. These receptors were collected from a woman younger than 45 in good health.

The chain has TRBV5-1 and TRBJ2-2, with no clear D. The CDR3 has 15 amino acids. Germline CDR1 is SGHRS and CDR2 is YFSETQ. Trimming pared 0 bases from V and 2 bases from J, leaving 8 bases between. CDR3: CASSLVGSNTGELFF. As DNA, the CDR3 is TGCGCCAGCAGCTTGGTAGGGTCTAACACCGGGGAGCTGTTTTTT.

V is TRBV4-2 and J is TRBJ1-1, with D uncertain. Trimming cost V 0 bases and J 0 bases, with 5 bases left between them. The CDR3 contains 14 residues. The germline V gene encodes CDR1 LGHNA and CDR2 YNFKEQ. CDR3 DNA sequence: TGTGCCAGCAGCCAAGACGGTTTGAACACTGAAGCTTTCTTT. This translates into CASSQDGLNTEAFF.

This rearrangement joins TRBV7-8 to TRBJ2-1, with 11 bases identical to TRBD2. Trimming cost V 6 bases and J 7 bases; bases outside gene matches: 8. CDR1 is SGHVS, CDR2 FQNEAQ, per germline. The CDR3 has 15 residues. In DNA, the CDR3 is TGTGCCAGCAGTGCTACTAGCGGGAGATTAAATGAGCAGTTCTTC. This encodes CASSATSGRLNEQFF.

CDR3 loop: CASSLDFGRGQYEQYF. CDR3 coding DNA: TGTGCCAGCAGCTTAGACTTCGGCAGGGGGCAATACGAGCAGTACTTC. The genes are TRBV7-8 and TRBJ2-7; 8 positions agree with TRBD1. This CDR3 contains 16 residues. J was trimmed by 4 bases and V by 1 base; bases with no gene match: 9. Germline loops: CDR1 SGHVS, CDR2 FQNEAQ.

This chain connects TRBV3-1 (or the pseudogene TRBV3-2) to TRBJ2-5; D is perhaps TRBD1 (6 bases). Germline CDR1 is LGHDT and CDR2 is YNNKEL (reference sequence). The CDR3 extends over 13 amino acids. V lost 4 bases and J 4 bases, leaving 10 bases between the germline ends. The CDR3 sequence: CASSLTGRETQYF. The DNA for the CDR3 is TGTGCCAGCAGCCTGACAGGACGAGAGACCCAGTACTTC.

The chain joins TRBV5-6 to TRBJ1-1; D is undetermined. Germline CDR1 and CDR2: SGHDT and YYEEEE. The V end lost 0 bases, the J end lost 1 base, and 7 bases lay between the germline ends. This CDR3 contains 14 residues. The CDR3 DNA reads as TGTGCCAGCAGCTTGGCCCTGCAGAACACTGAAGCTTTCTTT. Translation gives CASSLALQNTEAFF.

The J gene is TRBJ1-1, the V gene TRBV5-5; perhaps TRBD1 as D (6 bases). The length of the CDR3 is 14 residues. V dropped 7 bases and J dropped 0 bases, with 13 bases sitting between them. Germline CDR1 reads SGHKS; CDR2 reads YYEKEE (reference sequence). For the CDR3, the DNA is TGTGCCAGCCGATACGGACAGATGAACACTGAAGCTTTCTTT. Translating it yields CASRYGQMNTEAFF.

The V call is TRBV5-1, the J call TRBJ1-3; the match to TRBD1 covers 8 bases. Germline lookup yields CDR1 SGHRS and CDR2 YFSETQ. V lost 4 bases to trimming and J lost 3 bases; unmatched junction nucleotides: 6. The CDR3 consists of 15 residues. For the CDR3, the DNA is TGCGCCAGCAGCGCGGGACAGGTGAATGGAAACACCATATATTTT. Translation gives CASSAGQVNGNTIYF. Using reference TRBV5-1 and TRBJ1-3 for the parts outside the CDR3, the full variable domain is KAGVTQTPRYLIKTRGQQVTLSCSPISGHRSVSWYQQTPGQGLQFLFEYFSETQRNKGNFPGRFSGRQFSNSRSEMNVSTLELGDSALYLCASSAGQVNGNTIYFGEGSWLTVV.

The chain couples TRBV5-4 to TRBJ1-5; D is unresolved. The V and J ends lost 0 bases and 2 bases respectively, with 9 bases between them. Per the germline V gene, CDR1 is SGHNT and CDR2 is YYREEE (reference sequence). The CDR3 covers 15 residues. The CDR3 sequence: CASSLGGVGNQPQHF. CDR3 in DNA: TGTGCCAGCAGCTTGGGGGGAGTAGGCAATCAGCCCCAGCATTTT.

The gene calls are TRBV6-5 and TRBJ1-1; D remains unclear. CDR3 length: 14 amino acids. Trimming cost V 4 bases and J 0 bases, with 9 bases left between them. Germline loops: CDR1 MNHEY, CDR2 SVGAGI. The CDR3 DNA reads TGTGCCAGCAGTTTGTGGCAGGTGAACACTGAAGCTTTCTTT. Protein: CASSLWQVNTEAFF.

The chain joins TRBV3-1 (or the pseudogene TRBV3-2) to TRBJ2-7, with 9 positions matching TRBD1. Germline CDR1 and CDR2: LGHDT and YNNKEL (reference sequence). The junction had 9 bases not matched to a gene; V was cut back by 5 bases and J by 1 base. This CDR3 region has 16 residues. The CDR3 region is CASSFWDREKSYEQYF. CDR3 DNA: TGTGCCAGCAGCTTTTGGGACAGGGAGAAATCCTACGAGCAGTACTTC.

The chain joins TRBV28 to TRBJ2-1; D possibly matches TRBD1 or TRBD2 (5 bases each). Trimming took 6 bases from V and 6 from J, leaving 18 bases between them. Per the germline V gene, CDR1 is MDHEN and CDR2 is SYDVKM. The CDR3 loop spans 15 amino acids. CDR3 amino acids: CASSMGRTEINEQFF. The DNA of the CDR3 is TGTGCCAGCAGCATGGGACGGACGGAAATCAATGAGCAGTTCTTC.

The rearrangement joins TRBV19 to TRBJ2-7; tentative D call: TRBD1 (6 bases). This CDR3 is 14 amino acids long. V lost 8 bases, J lost 3 bases, and 17 bases lay in between. CDR1 and CDR2 from the germline V gene are LNHDA and SQIVND (reference sequence). The CDR3 coding sequence is TGTGCCAGTCGACCGGACAGCGGAAACTACGAGCAGTACTTC. Translating gives CASRPDSGNYEQYF. The complete variable domain, with remaining parts taken from reference TRBV19 and TRBJ2-7, reads DGGITQSPKYLFRKEGQNVTLSCEQNLNHDAMYWYRQDPGQGLRLIYYSQIVNDFQKGDIAEGYSVSREKKESFPLTVTSAQKNPTAFYLCASRPDSGNYEQYFGPGTRLTVT.

A single count supports this clone. The rearrangement uses TRBV2 and TRBJ1-1, with D hard to call. The germline V and J ends were trimmed by 7 bases and 4 bases, with 16 bases remaining between them. Germline loops: CDR1 SNHLY, CDR2 FYNNEI. The length of the CDR3 is 14 residues. CDR3 in amino acids: CASILEGVSTEAFF. CDR3 nucleotide sequence: TGTGCCAGCATCCTGGAGGGAGTGAGCACTGAAGCTTTCTTT.

The V and J genes are TRBV21-1 and TRBJ2-5; the listed D gene, TRBD2, was not tested against the DNA. TRBV21-1 has pseudogene status. CDR3 length equals 15 residues. The CDR3 loop reads CASSPQRGGQETQYF. In DNA form, the CDR3 reads TGTGCCAGCAGCCCCCAAAGGGGAGGACAAGAGACCCAGTACTTC.

The gene calls are TRBV5-4 and TRBJ2-5; D may be TRBD2 (6 bases). This CDR3 comprises 16 residues. V gave up 0 bases and J gave up 7 bases, with 19 bases separating them. CDR1 SGHNT and CDR2 YYREEE come from the germline V gene (reference sequence). CDR3 residues: CASSLAGASALGTQYF. Here the CDR3 DNA reads TGTGCCAGCAGCTTGGCTGGGGCTAGCGCCCTCGGGACCCAGTACTTC.

The V gene is TRBV28, the J gene TRBJ2-1; D perhaps matches TRBD2 (7 bases). The CDR3 extends over 18 amino acids. Germline assignment: CDR1 MDHEN and CDR2 SYDVKM. V dropped 3 bases and J dropped 2 bases, with 20 bases sitting between them. CDR3 region: CASSFRPGKGGTYNEQFF. The CDR3 region has the DNA TGTGCCAGCAGTTTCCGACCGGGGAAGGGGGGGACCTACAATGAGCAGTTCTTC.

The gene calls are TRBV19 and TRBJ2-2; possible D gene TRBD2, 6 bases. CDR3 length: 15 residues. Germline V lookup: CDR1 LNHDA, CDR2 SQIVND (reference sequence). V was trimmed by 3 bases and J by 6 bases, leaving 14 bases between them. CDR3 sequence reads: CASSIIGGAAGELFF. The CDR3 bases are TGTGCCAGTAGTATTATCGGAGGGGCCGCCGGGGAGCTGTTTTTT.

The V and J genes are TRBV19 and TRBJ1-5; D is uncertain. This CDR3 comprises 13 residues. Trimming took off 1 base at V and 2 bases at J, with 3 bases between the two ends. Per the germline V gene, CDR1 is LNHDA and CDR2 is SQIVND (reference sequence). CDR3 DNA: TGTGCCAGTAGTATAGCCGGCAATCAGCCCCAGCATTTT. Protein: CASSIAGNQPQHF.

V usage is TRBV6-1 and J usage is TRBJ1-2; TRBD1 aligns across 7 bases. The CDR3 runs 15 residues. CDR1 and CDR2 from the germline V gene are MNHNS and SASEGT. V was clipped by 3 bases and J by 3 bases; unmatched bases: 7. The CDR3 nucleotides read TGTGCCAGCAGTGAGAGACAGGGTTGGGACTATGGCTACACCTTC. Translated, it gives CASSERQGWDYGYTF.